The 7 T cell receptor beta chains presented below share a single source sample, sequenced in a study of T cells after somatic rescue of genetic block. Data came from immunoSEQ multiplex PCR; TCRdb stores just in-frame clones and leaves some out. The table has about 67,000 clones, about 90% seen once. The specimen sequenced was peripheral blood mononuclear cells (PBMCs). The receptors come from a man aged 35 to 55.

The chain links TRBV19 to TRBJ2-1; 8 positions match TRBD2. Germline V gene lookup returns CDR1 LNHDA and CDR2 SQIVND (reference sequence). The CDR3 is 14 residues long. Trimming cost V 6 bases and J 4 bases; bases outside gene matches: 5. The CDR3 protein is CASSTSGPYNEQFF. For the CDR3, the DNA is TGTGCCAGTAGCACTAGCGGACCATACAATGAGCAGTTCTTC.

The chain couples TRBV5-1 to TRBJ2-1, with 9 bases aligning to TRBD1. The CDR3 length is 15 residues. Per the germline V gene, CDR1 is SGHRS and CDR2 is YFSETQ. Trimming at V came to 0 bases and at J to 9 bases, leaving 7 bases not matched to a gene. As DNA, the CDR3 is TGCGCCAGCAGCTTGGCCGGGACAGGGATCGGTGAGCAGTTCTTC. Residues: CASSLAGTGIGEQFF.

J is TRBJ2-3 and V is TRBV19; 13 nucleotides line up with TRBD2. V shed 1 base and J 3 bases; nucleotides not matched to a gene: 1. The CDR3 runs 16 residues. Germline CDR1 and CDR2: LNHDA and SQIVND (reference sequence). The CDR3 DNA follows: TGTGCCAGTAGTATAGGGACTAGCGGGAGTACAGATACGCAGTATTTT. The encoded protein is CASSIGTSGSTDTQYF. The full variable domain, its missing parts supplied by reference TRBV19 and TRBJ2-3, is DGGITQSPKYLFRKEGQNVTLSCEQNLNHDAMYWYRQDPGQGLRLIYYSQIVNDFQKGDIAEGYSVSREKKESFPLTVTSAQKNPTAFYLCASSIGTSGSTDTQYFGPGTRLTVL.

Written as DNA, the CDR3 is TGTGCCAGCAGTTTATCCAGGGGGCGAGCTCAAGAGACCCAGTACTTC. Translating it yields CASSLSRGRAQETQYF. The chain joins TRBV27 to TRBJ2-5; 8 nucleotides align to TRBD1. The V segment lost 0 bases and the J segment 2 bases; nucleotides outside the gene matches: 5. Germline CDR1 is MNHEY and CDR2 is SMNVEV (reference sequence). The CDR3 spans 16 residues.

The rearrangement joins TRBV7-8 to TRBJ1-2; 7 nucleotides agree with TRBD1. The CDR3 is 14 amino acids. Germline V lookup: CDR1 SGHVS, CDR2 FQNEAQ. The J segment lost 5 bases and the V segment lost 4 bases, leaving 7 bases of the junction unmatched. This chain's CDR3 is CASSSRDRIYGYTF. The CDR3 DNA follows: TGTGCCAGCAGCTCCAGGGACAGAATTTATGGCTACACCTTC. Full variable domain (outside the CDR3, taken from reference TRBV7-8 and TRBJ1-2): GAGVSQSPRYKVAKRGQDVALRCDPISGHVSLFWYQQALGQGPEFLTYFQNEAQLDKSGLPSDRFFAERPEGSVSTLKIQRTQQEDSAVYLCASSSRDRIYGYTFGSGTRLTVV.

The chain couples TRBV15 to TRBJ1-5; 8 bases map to TRBD1. J lost 5 bases, V lost 5 bases, and 5 bases had no gene match. Germline lookup yields CDR1 LNHNV and CDR2 YYDKDF (reference sequence). The CDR3 consists of 14 residues. The CDR3 bases are TGTGCCACCAGCGGACAGGGATGGGATCAGCCCCAGCATTTT. It yields the protein CATSGQGWDQPQHF.

CDR3: CARSLAGFHSPLHF. As DNA, the CDR3 is TGTGCCAGAAGCTTAGCAGGGTTTCATTCACCCCTCCACTTT. The genes are TRBV7-5 and TRBJ1-6; the table's D call, TRBD1, has no DNA check behind it. TRBV7-5 is termed a pseudogene. The CDR3 contains 14 residues.